The 26 T cell receptor beta chains in this list originate from one sample, sequenced in a study of blood T cells in healthy people across ages. The use of a sample-barcoded 5' primer and a J-beta primer mix characterized a second PCR of roughly 7 to 12 cycles. TCRdb used MiXCR to reprocess the 5' RACE reads, holding one entry per CDR3 protein. The table has about 570,000 distinct CDR3 sequences, 25% to 35% seen once. These records were also assigned to another study, of T cells of mothers and their children.

What was sequenced was blood. These TCRs come from a boy between 2 and 10 years old in good health.

The chain has TRBV14 and TRBJ2-7; no clear D. CDR3 length: 14 amino acids. The V gene's germline CDR1 is SGHDN and CDR2 FVKESK. The V and J ends lost 0 bases and 5 bases respectively, with 11 bases between them. The CDR3 DNA sequence: TGTGCCAGCAGCCAAGATCTGTGGGCTGACGAGCAGTACTTC. Its translation: CASSQDLWADEQYF.

V and J are TRBV5-4 and TRBJ2-7, with 8 positions matching TRBD2. Germline CDR1 reads SGHNT; CDR2 reads YYREEE (reference sequence). This CDR3 is 16 amino acids long. V was pared by 4 bases and J by 1 base, with 10 bases of the junction left unmatched. The CDR3 spells CASSHQEAGASYEQYF. CDR3 sequence (DNA): TGTGCCAGCAGCCATCAGGAAGCGGGAGCTTCCTACGAGCAGTACTTC.

The rearrangement joins TRBV27 to TRBJ1-4; the match to TRBD1 covers 8 bases. Trimming at V came to 3 bases and at J to 12 bases, leaving 0 bases not matched to a gene. This CDR3 is built from 11 residues. Germline values: CDR1 MNHEY, CDR2 SMNVEV (reference sequence). CDR3 sequence: CASSFRGQLFF. CDR3 DNA: TGTGCCAGCAGTTTCAGGGGGCAACTGTTTTTT.

The sample holds a few counts of this clonotype. The chain couples TRBV30 to TRBJ2-4, with TRBD1 matching 8 bases. Germline assignment: CDR1 GTSNPN and CDR2 SVGIG (reference sequence). This CDR3 comprises 14 residues. Trimming cost V 4 bases and J 6 bases; bases outside gene matches: 8. The CDR3 coding sequence is TGTGCCTGGAACAGGGACAGGTCGGGAAACATTCAGTACTTC. Protein product: CAWNRDRSGNIQYF.

This clonotype was seen only a few times. The chain links TRBV2 to TRBJ2-5; D not certain. The CDR3 is made up of 12 amino acids. The V gene lost 3 bases and the J gene lost 5 bases, with 7 bases spanning the gap. CDR1 SNHLY and CDR2 FYNNEI come from the germline V gene. CDR3 protein: CASSEGTETQYF. In DNA form, the CDR3 reads TGTGCCAGCAGTGAGGGAACTGAGACCCAGTACTTC.

The rearrangement uses TRBV6-5 and TRBJ2-7; possibly TRBD2 for D (6 bases). V was trimmed by 0 bases and J by 3 bases, leaving 12 bases between them. The CDR3 totals 15 residues. Germline V lookup: CDR1 MNHEY, CDR2 SVGAGI. Here the CDR3 reads CASSYSPSEFYEQYF. The CDR3 coding sequence is TGTGCCAGCAGTTACTCGCCTAGCGAGTTCTACGAGCAGTACTTC.

V and J are TRBV12-5 and TRBJ2-7, with 10 nucleotides matching TRBD2. Germline V gene sequence: CDR1 LGHNT, CDR2 FRNRAP. J was trimmed by 4 bases and V by 4 bases; bases with no gene match: 4. CDR3 length: 14 amino acids. Written as DNA, the CDR3 is TGTGCTAGTGGTTCAGCGGGAGGGCCGTACGAGCAGTACTTC. Encoded protein: CASGSAGGPYEQYF.

The chain carries TRBV6-5 and TRBJ1-1; D is undetermined. The CDR3 contains 18 residues. The germline V gene has CDR1 MNHEY and CDR2 SVGAGI. Trimming took 2 bases from V and 3 from J, leaving 22 bases between them. The DNA of the CDR3 is TGTGCCAGCAGTTACAGTTGGTTGTCAGCCAGGATGGACACTGAAGCTTTCTTT. As protein: CASSYSWLSARMDTEAFF.

In its sample, this clonotype was seen a few times. CDR3 in DNA: TGTGCCAGCAGCCAGGCAATAAATGAGCAGTTCTTC. Its protein is CASSQAINEQFF. This rearrangement joins TRBV3-1 to TRBJ2-1; the D is unclear. The CDR3 has 12 amino acids. CDR1 is LGHDT, CDR2 YNNKEL, per germline (reference sequence). Trimming cost V 3 bases and J 7 bases, with 7 bases left between them.

This clonotype has just a few counts. The chain joins TRBV6-2 or TRBV6-3 to TRBJ2-5; no firm D call. The CDR3 spans 16 residues. V was pared by 6 bases and J by 1 base, with 18 bases between. Per the germline V gene, CDR1 is MNHEY and CDR2 is SVGEGT. The CDR3 nucleotides read TGTGCCAGCAGCTCGTCGAAACCCAAAGGCCAAGAGACCCAGTACTTC. As protein: CASSSSKPKGQETQYF.

J is TRBJ1-2 and V is TRBV10-3; no reliable D call. Per germline, CDR1 ENHRY and CDR2 SYGVKD. The CDR3 has 14 amino acids. Trimming pared 2 bases from V and 1 base from J, leaving 8 bases between. The CDR3 bases are TGTGCCATCAGTGAGGATCTGTTTAACTATGGCTACACCTTC. Its protein is CAISEDLFNYGYTF.

This clonotype was found a few times. CDR3 region: CASSKTGSSYNEQFF. In DNA form, the CDR3 reads TGTGCCAGCAGCAAAACAGGTAGCTCCTACAATGAGCAGTTCTTC. This chain joins TRBV9 and TRBJ2-1, with D tentatively TRBD1 (5 bases). The CDR3 loop spans 15 amino acids. Germline CDR1 reads SGDLS; CDR2 reads YYNGEE. The V end lost 4 bases, the J end lost 0 bases, and 11 bases lay between the germline ends.

The rearrangement joins TRBV4-3 to TRBJ2-3; 7 bases are shared with TRBD2. The V segment lost 1 base and the J segment 5 bases; nucleotides outside the gene matches: 9. Germline assignment: CDR1 LGHNA and CDR2 YSLEER. There are 16 residues in the CDR3. This CDR3 reads CASSQVFAGVKDTQYF. In DNA, the CDR3 is TGCGCCAGCAGCCAAGTCTTCGCGGGAGTAAAAGATACGCAGTATTTT.

This clonotype has a handful of counts. This chain connects TRBV3-1 to TRBJ2-2; the D is unclear. V lost 4 bases, J lost 6 bases, and 15 bases lay in between. This CDR3 has 15 amino acids. The germline V gene has CDR1 LGHDT and CDR2 YNNKEL (reference sequence). CDR3 sequence (DNA): TGTGCCAGCAGCCCACCGGGCCCTGAACCCGGGGAGCTGTTTTTT. Amino acid sequence: CASSPPGPEPGELFF.

This chain connects TRBV7-8 to TRBJ2-7; D ambiguous. V was clipped by 5 bases and J by 5 bases, with 4 bases between them. This CDR3 region has 10 residues. The germline CDR1 and CDR2 sequences are SGHVS and FQNEAQ. The CDR3 spells CASSPHEQYF. The CDR3 DNA follows: TGTGCCAGCAGCCCCCACGAGCAGTACTTC.

Concerning this clonotype: Sequence at one end of the junction differs from germline and may be a read error. V is TRBV4-1 and J is TRBJ1-2; tentative D call: TRBD1 (5 bases). CDR3 length: 15 residues. Germline V gene lookup returns CDR1 MGHRA and CDR2 YSYEKL. Written as DNA, the CDR3 is TGCGTCAGCAGCCAAGATAGACGACAGCCCTATGGCTACACCTTC. Its translation is CVSSQDRRQPYGYTF.

This clonotype showed up just a few times. The CDR3 spells CASSVRLAGEDEQFF. Here the CDR3 DNA reads TGTGCCAGCAGCGTGAGACTAGCGGGAGAGGATGAGCAGTTCTTC. The chain is built from TRBV9 and TRBJ2-1, with 12 bases that match TRBD2. The V gene's germline CDR1 is SGDLS and CDR2 YYNGEE. The CDR3 has 15 amino acids. V shed 2 bases and J 8 bases; nucleotides not matched to a gene: 5. Full variable domain (missing parts from reference TRBV9 and TRBJ2-1): DSGVTQTPKHLITATGQRVTLRCSPRSGDLSVYWYQQSLDQGLQFLIQYYNGEERAKGNILERFSAQQFPDLHSELNLSSLELGDSALYFCASSVRLAGEDEQFFGPGTRLTVL.

The J gene is TRBJ2-1, the V gene TRBV15; 11 bases match TRBD2. Trimming took 1 base from V and 15 from J; bases not matched to a gene: 8. The germline V gene has CDR1 LNHNV and CDR2 YYDKDF (reference sequence). CDR3 length equals 14 residues. This CDR3 is CATSRVDSGGALFF. The CDR3, as DNA: TGTGCCACCAGCAGAGTTGATAGCGGGGGGGCCCTGTTCTTC.

The chain is built from TRBV4-2 and TRBJ2-5, with TRBD2 identical over 12 bases. Trimming cost V 1 base and J 1 base; bases outside gene matches: 1. The CDR3 contains 16 residues. Germline V CDR1 and CDR2: LGHNA, YNFKEQ. The CDR3 nucleotides are TGTGCCAGCAGCCAAGCTAGCGGGAGGGTCCAAGAGACCCAGTACTTC. Translation: CASSQASGRVQETQYF.

This clonotype was counted between two and nine times. The J gene is TRBJ2-4, the V gene TRBV20-1; weak D call: TRBD1 (5 bases). V lost 6 bases, J lost 2 bases, and 17 bases lay in between. The CDR3 sequence is 15 residues long. Germline lookup yields CDR1 DFQATT and CDR2 SNEGSKA (reference sequence). CDR3 sequence (DNA): TGCAGTGCAAACGCCGATGACAGAACCAAAAACATTCAGTACTTC. Protein sequence: CSANADDRTKNIQYF.

The CDR3 here is CSALTSGVITDTQYF. The CDR3 DNA reads TGCAGTGCCCTGACTAGCGGGGTTATTACAGATACGCAGTATTTT. This rearrangement joins TRBV20-1 to TRBJ2-3; 11 bases match TRBD2. The CDR3 loop spans 15 amino acids. The germline V gene encodes CDR1 DFQATT and CDR2 SNEGSKA (reference sequence). Germline trimming cut 6 bases from V and 3 bases from J; bases unmatched to any gene: 8.

The chain uses TRBV13 and TRBJ2-5; tentative D call: TRBD2 (6 bases). The CDR3 length is 16 residues. V lost 4 bases and J lost 1, with 16 bases in between. CDR1 and CDR2 from the germline V gene are PRHDT and FYEKMQ (reference sequence). The DNA of the CDR3 is TGTGCCAGCAGCTGCCACGGGACTCTCCGCCAAGAGACCCAGTACTTC. Its protein product is CASSCHGTLRQETQYF. Full variable domain (missing parts from reference TRBV13 and TRBJ2-5): AAGVIQSPRHLIKEKRETATLKCYPIPRHDTVYWYQQGPGQDPQFLISFYEKMQSDKGSIPDRFSAQQFSDYHSELNMSSLELGDSALYFCASSCHGTLRQETQYFGPGTRLLVL.

This clonotype was seen only a few times. The V call is TRBV3-1, the J call TRBJ2-6, with 12 bases that match TRBD1. CDR3 length: 16 amino acids. The V segment lost 6 bases and the J segment 2 bases; nucleotides outside the gene matches: 2. From germline, CDR1 is LGHDT and CDR2 YNNKEL (reference sequence). The CDR3 protein is CASRGTGGAGANVLTF. The CDR3 DNA reads TGTGCCAGCAGGGGGACAGGGGGCGCTGGGGCCAACGTCCTGACTTTC.

This clonotype has more than one count but fewer than ten. The V gene is TRBV4-2, the J gene TRBJ1-5, with 7 nucleotides matching TRBD1. From germline, CDR1 is LGHNA and CDR2 YNFKEQ. V shed 2 bases, J shed 1 base, and the junction held 11 bases outside the gene matches. The CDR3 is made up of 18 amino acids. The CDR3 sequence: CASSQRLLTGLSNQPQHF. CDR3 DNA: TGTGCCAGCAGCCAACGACTCCTGACAGGGTTGAGCAATCAGCCCCAGCATTTT.

The CDR3 DNA follows: TGCGCCAGCAGCTTTGCAGGGGGCATCGATACGCAGTATTTT. Protein product: CASSFAGGIDTQYF. The chain has TRBV5-1 and TRBJ2-3; 8 bases line up with TRBD1. Germline V lookup: CDR1 SGHRS, CDR2 YFSETQ. The CDR3 is 14 amino acids. J was trimmed by 6 bases and V by 2 bases; bases with no gene match: 5.

This clonotype appeared a few times. The chain has TRBV2 and TRBJ2-7, with D possibly being TRBD2 (5 bases). CDR3 length equals 14 residues. Germline V CDR1 and CDR2: SNHLY, FYNNEI. The V end was cut by 6 bases, the J end by 3 bases, with 15 bases between. Here the CDR3 DNA reads TGTGCCAGCAGGGTCGTGCGAGGGAACTACGAGCAGTACTTC. Its protein product is CASRVVRGNYEQYF.